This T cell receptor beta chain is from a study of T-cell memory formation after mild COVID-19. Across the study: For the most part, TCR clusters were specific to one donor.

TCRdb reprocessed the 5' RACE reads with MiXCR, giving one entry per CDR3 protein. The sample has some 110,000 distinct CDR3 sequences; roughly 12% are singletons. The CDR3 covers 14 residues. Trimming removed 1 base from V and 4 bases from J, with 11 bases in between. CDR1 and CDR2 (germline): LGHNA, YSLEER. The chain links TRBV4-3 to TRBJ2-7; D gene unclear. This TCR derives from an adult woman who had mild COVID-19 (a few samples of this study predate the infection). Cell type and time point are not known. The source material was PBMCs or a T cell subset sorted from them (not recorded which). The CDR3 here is CASSQARLEYEQYF. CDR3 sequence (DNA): TGCGCCAGCAGCCAAGCCAGGCTCGAGTACGAGCAGTACTTC.